The present T cell receptor (beta chain) was sequenced within a study of cytomegalovirus exposure and HLA in healthy donors. General study results and limits: A link between a missense DCLRE1C variant and TCR beta V- and J-gene trimming emerged from a later analysis.

On this clone itself: The antigen is not known.

It was with 60 Vbeta and 13 Jbeta primers that the PCR ran. Sequenced by immunoSEQ multiplex PCR; TCRdb stores in-frame clones only, minus some. In the table there are some 140,000 clones, over 65% of which are singletons. The germline V gene has CDR1 SGHDT and CDR2 YYEEEE. The CDR3 spans 15 residues. Trimming pared 4 bases from V and 4 bases from J, leaving 12 bases between. The clonotype was recovered from a man in his late teens or twenties in good health and CMV-seropositive. The sample was PBMCs. The V gene is TRBV5-6, the J gene TRBJ2-6; the D gene is possibly TRBD1 (6 bases). CDR3 residues: CASSPVGTGANVLTF. The CDR3 DNA reads as TGTGCCAGCAGCCCAGTGGGGACAGGGGCCAACGTCCTGACTTTC.